In its sample, the clone carrying this TCR beta chain was seen many times. Its antigen is as yet unknown. RNA transcripts served as the template for amplifying TCR beta CDR3 regions. The primer set for the first-round RT-PCR of the TCR CDR3 was HTBI. A single record per CDR3 protein comes from TCRdb applying MiXCR to the multiplex PCR reads. The data show a few hundred thousand distinct CDR3 sequences, with more than 13% seen just once and 30% to 35% held by the top ten. Germline CDR1 and CDR2: SNHLY and FYNNEI. V lost 6 bases to trimming and J lost 6 bases, with 12 bases between them. This CDR3 region has 13 residues. The data derive from a study of T cells in Graves' hyperthyroidism and ophthalmopathy. Whole-study results and caveats: Blood also held most thyroid clonotypes expanded beyond 0.001.

Sample: blood. This sequence was found in a woman in her twenties or thirties with Graves' hyperthyroidism. The chain carries TRBV2 and TRBJ1-5; D call uncertain. The CDR3 is CASRAESGQPQHF. As DNA, the CDR3 is TGTGCCAGCAGAGCAGAAAGCGGTCAGCCCCAGCATTTT.